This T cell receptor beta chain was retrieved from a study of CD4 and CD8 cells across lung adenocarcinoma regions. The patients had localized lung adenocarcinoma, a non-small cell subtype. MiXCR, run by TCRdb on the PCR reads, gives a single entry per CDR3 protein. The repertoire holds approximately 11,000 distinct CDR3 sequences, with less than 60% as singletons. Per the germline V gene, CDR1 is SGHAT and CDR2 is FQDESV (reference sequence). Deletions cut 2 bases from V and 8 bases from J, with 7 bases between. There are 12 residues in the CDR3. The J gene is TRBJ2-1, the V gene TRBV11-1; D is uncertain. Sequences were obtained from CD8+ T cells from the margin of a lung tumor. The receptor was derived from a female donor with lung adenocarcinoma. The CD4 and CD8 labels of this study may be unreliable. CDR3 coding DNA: TGTGCCAGCAGCTTAAGTGGGTATGAGCAGTTCTTC. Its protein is CASSLSGYEQFF.